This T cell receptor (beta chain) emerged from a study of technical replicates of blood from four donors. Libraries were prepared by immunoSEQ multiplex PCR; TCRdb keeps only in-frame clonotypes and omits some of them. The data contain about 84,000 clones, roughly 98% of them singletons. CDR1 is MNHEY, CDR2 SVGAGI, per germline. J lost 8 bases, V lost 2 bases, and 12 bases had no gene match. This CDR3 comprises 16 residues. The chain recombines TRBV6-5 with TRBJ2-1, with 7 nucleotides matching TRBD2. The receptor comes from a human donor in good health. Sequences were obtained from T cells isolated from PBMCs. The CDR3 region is CASSYQPGLPYYEQFF. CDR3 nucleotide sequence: TGTGCCAGCAGTTACCAACCGGGACTACCTTACTATGAGCAGTTCTTC.